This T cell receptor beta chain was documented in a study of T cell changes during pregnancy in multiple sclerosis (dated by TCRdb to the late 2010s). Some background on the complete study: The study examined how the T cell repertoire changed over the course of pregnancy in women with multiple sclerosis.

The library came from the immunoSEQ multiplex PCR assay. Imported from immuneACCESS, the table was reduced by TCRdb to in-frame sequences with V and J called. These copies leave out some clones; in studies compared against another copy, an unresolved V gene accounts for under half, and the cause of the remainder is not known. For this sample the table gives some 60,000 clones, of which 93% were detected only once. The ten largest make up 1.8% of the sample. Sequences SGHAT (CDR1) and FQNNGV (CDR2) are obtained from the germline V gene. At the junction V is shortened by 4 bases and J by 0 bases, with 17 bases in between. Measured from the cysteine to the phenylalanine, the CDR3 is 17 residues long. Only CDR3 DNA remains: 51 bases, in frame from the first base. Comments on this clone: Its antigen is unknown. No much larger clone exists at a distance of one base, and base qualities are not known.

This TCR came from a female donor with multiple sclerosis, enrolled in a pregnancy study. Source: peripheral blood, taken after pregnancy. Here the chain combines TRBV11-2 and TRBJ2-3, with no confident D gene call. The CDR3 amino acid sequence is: CASSSSFTTLSTDTQYF. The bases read TGTGCCAGCAGCTCTTCCTTTACCACATTAAGCACAGATACGCAGTATTTT.